The clone carrying this T cell receptor (beta chain) was seen more than once but under ten times. Its specificity is not known. These data belong to a study of cytomegalovirus exposure and HLA in healthy donors. The study, taken as a whole, reports: Most subjects had HLA-A and HLA-B alleles reportedly predicted accurately by TCR beta sequences. Most TCR sequences were uncommon, yet certain public TCRs appeared in many donors. TRBV6-2, TRBV6-3 and some other V segments were unresolvable in 87-base-pair reads.

The PCR used 60 Vbeta and 13 Jbeta primers. The assay was immunoSEQ multiplex PCR, and TCRdb's table has in-frame clones only and misses some. The sample records around 39,000 clones, over 55% being singletons. Germline V gene data show CDR1 as GTSNPN and CDR2 as SVGIG (reference sequence). V lost 1 base and J 6 bases, leaving 9 bases between the germline ends. This CDR3 spans 12 amino acids. This TCR came from a human donor in good health. The chain has TRBV30 and TRBJ2-5; no firm D call. The sequencing sample was made of PBMCs. CDR3 nucleotides: TGTGCCTGGAGTGGGGCCCCACAGACCCAGTACTTC. Protein sequence: CAWSGAPQTQYF. Full variable domain (remainder filled in from reference TRBV30 and TRBJ2-5): SQTIHQWPATLVQPVGSPLSLECTVEGTSNPNLYWYRQAAGRGLQLLFYSVGIGQISSEVPQNLSASRPQDRQFILSSKKLLLSDSGFYLCAWSGAPQTQYFGPGTRLLVL.